The rows below give T cell receptor beta chains drawn from one sample of a study of blood T cell repertoires in COVID-19. Using immunoSEQ multiplex PCR, the repertoire was profiled, and TCRdb retains in-frame clones only, with some absent. This table has a few hundred thousand clones, roughly four fifths appearing once. The sequencing input was peripheral blood. These receptors were taken from a man at least 80 years old with acute or convalescent COVID-19. Each CDR3 is given with its conserved first and last residue. Fields, in order: V gene, J gene, CDR3 protein.

TRBV28,TRBJ1-4,CASSLDRASNEKLFF
TRBV27,TRBJ2-7,CASSSSYLLVNEQYF
TRBV4-1,TRBJ2-1,CASSLPGTANNEQFF
TRBV19,TRBJ2-7,CASSFPPGEQYF
TRBV6-5,TRBJ2-7,CASRRRQVTYEQYF
TRBV9,TRBJ1-1,CASSVGGRVGTEAFF
TRBV13,TRBJ2-7,CASSFRGQGDHEQYF
TRBV30,TRBJ1-6,CAWSVQGNSPLHF
TRBV10-3,TRBJ1-5,CAISESWTRGPPQHF
TRBV14,TRBJ2-3,CASSQDLGRSFADTQYF
TRBV5-1,TRBJ2-2,CASSLRTGTNTGELFF
TRBV18,TRBJ2-2,CASSQRQGHTGELFF
TRBV7-8,TRBJ2-7,CASSLDRVTYEQYF
TRBV23-1,TRBJ1-2,CASSQLLSEKNYGYTF
TRBV29-1,TRBJ2-1,CSVSRGRNEQFF
TRBV2,TRBJ1-2,CASSDSGVASRVYGYTF
TRBV5-8,TRBJ2-1,CASSPGTSFIDEQFF
TRBV19,TRBJ1-1,CASTTTRGTEAFF
TRBV9,TRBJ1-2,CASSVGQSYGYTF
TRBV7-3,TRBJ2-7,CASSSSGGYEQYF
TRBV25-1,TRBJ2-1,CASSGGTGSYNEQFF
TRBV10-2,TRBJ1-5,CASSRGGGGQPQHF
TRBV9,TRBJ2-5,CASSVGSGGAGQTQYF
TRBV13,TRBJ2-7,CASSLGGGSYEQYF
TRBV23-1,TRBJ2-7,CASSQSRRDRGGEQYF
TRBV24-1,TRBJ2-5,CATSEYKSGQGFETQYF
TRBV18,TRBJ2-1,CASSPRQGNEQFF
TRBV2,TRBJ1-4,CASSEIRTVSNEKLFF
TRBV19,TRBJ2-1,CASTEREGRVIEQFF
TRBV27,TRBJ1-6,CASSLQVYNSPLHF
TRBV5-6,TRBJ2-7,CASSLGGGTYEQYF
TRBV4-1,TRBJ1-4,CASSQDKAAGAFEKLFF
TRBV20-1,TRBJ1-6,CSASRQNSPLHF
TRBV10-3,TRBJ2-1,CASEVGLAGIHNEQFF
TRBV7-2,TRBJ1-6,CASSPGQTLKPLHF
TRBV3-1/TRBV3-2,TRBJ1-3,CASTIGKGGNTIYF
TRBV5-1,TRBJ2-3,CASSFGAGGVIDTQYF
TRBV6-5,TRBJ1-1,CASSYGQLTNTEAFF
TRBV5-6,TRBJ2-4,CASSLFTGGPEGKNIQYF
TRBV6-5,TRBJ2-1,CASSYSKAGAYNEQFF
TRBV5-4,TRBJ1-6,CASSPPPGQGDLHF